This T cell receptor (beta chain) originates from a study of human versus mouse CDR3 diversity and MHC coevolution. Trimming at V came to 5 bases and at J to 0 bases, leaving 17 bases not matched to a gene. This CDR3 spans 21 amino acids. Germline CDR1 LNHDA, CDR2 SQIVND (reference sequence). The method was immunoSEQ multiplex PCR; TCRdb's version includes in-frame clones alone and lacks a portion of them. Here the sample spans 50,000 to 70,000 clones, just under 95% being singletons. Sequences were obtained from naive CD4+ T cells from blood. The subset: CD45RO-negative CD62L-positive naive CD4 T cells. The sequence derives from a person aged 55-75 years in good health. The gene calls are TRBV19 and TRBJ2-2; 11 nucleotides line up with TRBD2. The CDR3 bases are TGTGCCAGTAGTGGCCGACAGGCATTGGGACTAGCGGAGGCGAACACCGGGGAGCTGTTTTTT. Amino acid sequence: CASSGRQALGLAEANTGELFF.